Below, 4 T cell receptor beta chains from the same sample are listed, as sequenced in a study of post-analysis software for immune sequencing data. Built from TCR beta cDNA, the libraries had unique molecular identifiers in them. MiXCR, run by TCRdb on the PCR reads, gives a single entry per CDR3 protein. The table shows more than 500,000 distinct CDR3 sequences, with approximately 34% occurring only once. These TCRs' antigens remain unknown. Findings and limits, study-wide: Comparison of patients with controls showed four or five TRBV segments more frequent in patients, TRBV5-6, TRBV5-1 and TRBV20-1 among them.

The sequenced material came from blood. Every receptor here comes from a girl aged 2-17 years with multiple sclerosis.

The CDR3 coding sequence is TGCAGTGCTAGAGATCAGCTGAACACTGAAGCTTTCTTT. It is translated as CSARDQLNTEAFF. This chain uses TRBV20-1 with TRBJ1-1; D is ambiguous. Looked up from germline, CDR1 is DFQATT and CDR2 is SNEGSKA (reference sequence). The CDR3 contains 13 residues. V was clipped by 0 bases and J by 0 bases, with 5 bases between them.

This clonotype has just a few counts. This chain joins TRBV6-6 and TRBJ1-6; TRBD1 is a possible D gene (5 bases). CDR3 length equals 16 residues. The germline CDR1 and CDR2 sequences are MNHNY and SVGAGI (reference sequence). V was clipped by 3 bases and J by 7 bases, with 16 bases between them. CDR3 residues: CASSYTPTATNSPLHF. CDR3 DNA: TGTGCCAGCAGTTATACACCGACAGCGACGAATTCACCCCTCCACTTT.

This clonotype was observed a few times. This chain connects TRBV7-8 to TRBJ2-5; weak D call: TRBD2 (6 bases). The V gene lost 5 bases and the J gene lost 5 bases, with 12 bases spanning the gap. The CDR3 is made up of 13 amino acids. CDR1 is SGHVS and CDR2 is FQNEAQ in the germline V gene. CDR3 sequence (DNA): TGTGCCAGCAGCCGGACGGCGGGGGAGACCCAGTACTTC. Translation: CASSRTAGETQYF.

This clonotype was found many times. CDR3 in DNA: TGCAGTGCTAGAGCCCACAGGGGCTCCCGGGGCTACACCTTC. Its protein product is CSARAHRGSRGYTF. V gene TRBV20-1 combines with J gene TRBJ1-2; 7 bases are shared with TRBD1. The CDR3 has 14 amino acids. Germline CDR1 reads DFQATT; CDR2 reads SNEGSKA (reference sequence). J gave up 8 bases and V 1 base, and 10 bases lay outside the gene matches.